This T cell receptor (beta chain) comes out of a study of T cells in Graves' hyperthyroidism and ophthalmopathy. Exclusions: uncontrolled infection, other autoimmune disease, pregnancy, lactation. The length of the CDR3 is 13 residues. Germline V gives CDR1 SNHLY, CDR2 FYNNEI. The ends were cut back, 9 bases at V and 1 base at J, with 12 bases in the middle. This clonotype was observed many times. RNA transcripts provided the source from which TCR beta CDR3 regions were amplified. RT-PCR in the first round (using the HTBI primer set) targeted the TCR CDR3. TCRdb analysed the multiplex PCR reads with MiXCR anew, one entry per CDR3 protein. The sample lists a few hundred thousand distinct CDR3 sequences; around 14% were seen once.

The chain employs TRBV2 and TRBJ1-1; no reliable D call. The sequence came from a woman in her twenties or thirties with Graves' hyperthyroidism that later progressed to Graves' ophthalmopathy. Sequenced material: blood. The chain's CDR3 is CASDRGKNTEAFF. In DNA, the CDR3 is TGTGCCAGTGACCGGGGAAAGAACACTGAAGCTTTCTTT.